The entry below gives a single T cell receptor (beta chain) sequence along with its context. Its target is not known. This record comes from a study of beta chain features in type 1 diabetes. In the study overall: The study found patients and healthy donors alike in age, gender and cell yields. Study-wide findings and caveats: TCRB rearrangement may or may not be influenced by HLA type; here this remained unresolved. For Type 1 diabetes patients, all four CD4+ subsets carried TCRB CDR3s that were moderately but significantly shorter.

Looked up from germline, CDR1 is ENHRY and CDR2 is SYGVKD. The CDR3 has 16 residues. Deletions cut 4 bases from V and 7 bases from J, with 23 bases between. Every participating donor gave one draw, a heparinised blood sample averaging approximately 120 mL. Expressed TCRB transcripts got sequenced, as all isolated RNA was reverse transcribed. Only in-frame clones appear in the TCRdb table, and some are missing; sequencing was by immunoSEQ multiplex PCR. The repertoire includes about 15,000 clones, roughly 69% of them detected once, and approximately 2.7% sits in the top ten. This rearrangement joins TRBV10-3 to TRBJ2-7, with D possibly matching TRBD2 (5 bases). The TCR was taken from a man aged 25-45 years with type 1 diabetes. The sample taken for sequencing was Tregs from blood. CDR3 sequence (DNA): TGTGCCATCAGTGGTGGTCGGCTAGCCCCATTTGGGGAGCAGTACTTC. It is translated as CAISGGRLAPFGEQYF.